This TCR beta chain was identified in a study of somatic mutations in cytotoxic T cells in rheumatoid arthritis. Study details: Patient blood, which was peripheral blood collected as 30 ml EDTA, was drawn right after diagnosis and before any treatment started.

The protocol was immunoSEQ multiplex PCR, while the TCRdb copy is restricted to in-frame clones and leaves out a portion. The table has some 17,000 clones, 78% seen once; the top ten hold about 17%. Findings and limits, study-wide: The study found CD8+ clonality increased with age in rheumatoid arthritis patients, not healthy controls.

A remark on this clone: As yet, its antigen is unknown.

The germline V and J ends were trimmed by 3 bases and 0 bases, with 14 bases remaining between them. CDR1 and CDR2 from the germline V gene are MNHEY and SMNVEV (reference sequence). CDR3 length: 16 residues. Sequencing input: CD8+ T cells sorted from blood. The sequence came from an adult with rheumatoid arthritis. V gene TRBV27 combines with J gene TRBJ1-1; unclear D gene. The DNA of the CDR3 is TGTGCCAGCAGTTTGGTTTTTGGACGACTGAACACTGAAGCTTTCTTT. It is translated as CASSLVFGRLNTEAFF.